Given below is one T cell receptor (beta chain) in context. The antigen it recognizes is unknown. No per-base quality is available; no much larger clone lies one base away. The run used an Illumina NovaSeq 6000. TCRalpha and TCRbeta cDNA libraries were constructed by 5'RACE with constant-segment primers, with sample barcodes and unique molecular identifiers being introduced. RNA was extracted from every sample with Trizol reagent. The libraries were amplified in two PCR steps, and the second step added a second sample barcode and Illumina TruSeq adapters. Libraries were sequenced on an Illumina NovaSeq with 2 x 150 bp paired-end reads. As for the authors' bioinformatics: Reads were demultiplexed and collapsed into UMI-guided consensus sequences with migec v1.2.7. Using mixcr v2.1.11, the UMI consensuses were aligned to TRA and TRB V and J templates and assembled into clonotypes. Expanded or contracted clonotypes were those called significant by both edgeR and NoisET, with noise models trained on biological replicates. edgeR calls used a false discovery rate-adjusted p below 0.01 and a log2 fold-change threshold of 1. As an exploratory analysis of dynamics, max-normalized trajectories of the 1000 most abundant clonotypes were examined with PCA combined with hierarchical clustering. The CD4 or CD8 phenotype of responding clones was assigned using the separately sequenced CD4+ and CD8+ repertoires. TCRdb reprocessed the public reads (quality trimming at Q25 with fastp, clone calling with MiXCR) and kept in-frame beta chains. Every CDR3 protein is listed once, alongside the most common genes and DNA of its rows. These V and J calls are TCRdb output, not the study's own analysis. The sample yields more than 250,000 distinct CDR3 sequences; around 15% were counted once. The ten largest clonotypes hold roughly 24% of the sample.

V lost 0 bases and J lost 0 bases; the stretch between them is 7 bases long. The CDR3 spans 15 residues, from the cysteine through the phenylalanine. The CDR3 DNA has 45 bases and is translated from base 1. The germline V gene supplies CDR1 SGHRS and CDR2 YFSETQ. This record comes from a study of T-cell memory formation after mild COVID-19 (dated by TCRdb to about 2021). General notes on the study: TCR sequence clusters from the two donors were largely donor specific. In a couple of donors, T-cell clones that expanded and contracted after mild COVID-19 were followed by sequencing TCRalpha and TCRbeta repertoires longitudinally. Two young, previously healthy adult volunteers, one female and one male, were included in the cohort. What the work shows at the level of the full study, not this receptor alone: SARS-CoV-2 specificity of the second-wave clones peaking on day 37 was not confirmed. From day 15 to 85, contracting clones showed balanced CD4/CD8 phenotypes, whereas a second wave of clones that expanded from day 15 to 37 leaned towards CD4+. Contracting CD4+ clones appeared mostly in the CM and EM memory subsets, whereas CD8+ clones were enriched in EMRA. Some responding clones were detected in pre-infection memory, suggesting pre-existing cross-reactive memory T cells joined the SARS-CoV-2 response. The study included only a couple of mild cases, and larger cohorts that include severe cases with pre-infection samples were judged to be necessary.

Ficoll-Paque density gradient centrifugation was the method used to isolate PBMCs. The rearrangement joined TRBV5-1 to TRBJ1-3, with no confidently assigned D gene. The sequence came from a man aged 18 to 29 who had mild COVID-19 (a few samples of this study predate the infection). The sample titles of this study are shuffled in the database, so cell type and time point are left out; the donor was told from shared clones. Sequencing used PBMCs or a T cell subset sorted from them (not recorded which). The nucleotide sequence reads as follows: TGCGCCAGCAGCTTGGGGGGTTACTCTGGAAACACCATATATTTT. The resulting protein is CASSLGGYSGNTIYF.